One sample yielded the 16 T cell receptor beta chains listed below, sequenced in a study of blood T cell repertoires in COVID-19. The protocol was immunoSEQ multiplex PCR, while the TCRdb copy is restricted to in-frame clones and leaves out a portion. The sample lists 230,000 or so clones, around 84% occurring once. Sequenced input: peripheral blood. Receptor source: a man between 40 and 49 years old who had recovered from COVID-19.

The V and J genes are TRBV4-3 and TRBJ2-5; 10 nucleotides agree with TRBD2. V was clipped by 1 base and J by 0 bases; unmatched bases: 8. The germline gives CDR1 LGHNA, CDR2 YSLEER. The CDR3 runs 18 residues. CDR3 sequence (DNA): TGCGCCAGCAGCCAAGCAGCAAGCGGGGGGGCGTACCAAGAGACCCAGTACTTC. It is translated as CASSQAASGGAYQETQYF.

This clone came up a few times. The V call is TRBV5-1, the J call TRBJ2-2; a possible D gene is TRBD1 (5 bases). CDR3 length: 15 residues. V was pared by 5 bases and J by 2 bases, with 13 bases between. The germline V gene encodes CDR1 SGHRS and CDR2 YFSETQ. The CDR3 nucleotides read TGCGCCAGCAGTGAACAGGCGATCAACACCGGGGAGCTGTTTTTT. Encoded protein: CASSEQAINTGELFF.

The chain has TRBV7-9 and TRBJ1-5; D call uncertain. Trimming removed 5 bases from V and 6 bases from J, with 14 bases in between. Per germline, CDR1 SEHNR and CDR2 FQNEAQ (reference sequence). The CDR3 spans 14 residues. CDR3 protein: CASSAHDGSQPQHF. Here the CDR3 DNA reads TGTGCCAGCAGCGCCCACGACGGGAGTCAGCCCCAGCATTTT. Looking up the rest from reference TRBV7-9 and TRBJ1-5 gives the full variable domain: DTGVSQNPRHKITKRGQNVTFRCDPISEHNRLYWYRQTLGQGPEFLTYFQNEAQLEKSRLLSDRFSAERPKGSFSTLEIQRTEQGDSAMYLCASSAHDGSQPQHFGDGTRLSIL.

The CDR3 protein is CASSPEATNEKLFF. CDR3 nucleotide sequence: TGTGCCAGCAGTCCAGAAGCAACTAATGAAAAACTGTTTTTT. This chain uses TRBV2 with TRBJ1-4; D is undetermined. This CDR3 is built from 14 residues. Germline CDR1 reads SNHLY; CDR2 reads FYNNEI. Trimming pared 5 bases from V and 0 bases from J, leaving 7 bases between.

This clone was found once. The CDR3 spells CASSSPTTGRMETQYF. CDR3 sequence (DNA): TGTGCCAGTAGTAGCCCCACGACAGGGCGAATGGAGACCCAGTACTTC. The chain links TRBV19 to TRBJ2-5; 7 bases map to TRBD1. CDR3 length: 16 residues. Trimming took 4 bases from V and 5 from J; bases not matched to a gene: 13. Germline-derived CDR1 and CDR2 are LNHDA and SQIVND (reference sequence).

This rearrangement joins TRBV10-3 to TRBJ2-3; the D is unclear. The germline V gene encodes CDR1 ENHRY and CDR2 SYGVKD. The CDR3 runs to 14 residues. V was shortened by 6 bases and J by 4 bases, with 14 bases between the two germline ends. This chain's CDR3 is CAISSREASDTQYF. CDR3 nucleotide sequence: TGTGCCATCAGCTCTCGTGAAGCATCAGATACGCAGTATTTT.

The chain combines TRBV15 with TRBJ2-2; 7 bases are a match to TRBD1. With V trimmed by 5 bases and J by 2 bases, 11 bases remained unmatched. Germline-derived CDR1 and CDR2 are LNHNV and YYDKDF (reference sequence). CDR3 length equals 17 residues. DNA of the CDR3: TGTGCCACCAGCTCTGGACCAGGGGACAGTAACACCGGGGAGCTGTTTTTT. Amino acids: CATSSGPGDSNTGELFF.

CDR3 in DNA: TGCAGTGCTAGTCATCAGGGGGCGCTCGAGCAGTACTTC. Its translation is CSASHQGALEQYF. V is TRBV20-1 and J is TRBJ2-7, with 8 bases lining up with TRBD1. The germline CDR1 and CDR2 sequences are DFQATT and SNEGSKA (reference sequence). The CDR3 length is 13 residues. Trimming took 3 bases from V and 6 from J; bases not matched to a gene: 7.

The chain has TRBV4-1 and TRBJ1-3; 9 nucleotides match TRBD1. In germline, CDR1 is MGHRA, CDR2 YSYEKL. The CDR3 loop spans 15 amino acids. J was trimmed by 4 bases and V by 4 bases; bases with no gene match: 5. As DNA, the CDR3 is TGCGCCAGCAGCCGATCGGACAGGGGAGGAAACACCATATATTTT. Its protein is CASSRSDRGGNTIYF.

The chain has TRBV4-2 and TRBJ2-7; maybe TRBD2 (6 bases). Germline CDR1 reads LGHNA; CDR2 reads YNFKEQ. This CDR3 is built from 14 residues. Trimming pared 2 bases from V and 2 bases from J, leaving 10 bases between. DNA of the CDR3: TGTGCCAGCAGCCAATCCGGGAGCGCCTACGAGCAGTACTTC. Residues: CASSQSGSAYEQYF.

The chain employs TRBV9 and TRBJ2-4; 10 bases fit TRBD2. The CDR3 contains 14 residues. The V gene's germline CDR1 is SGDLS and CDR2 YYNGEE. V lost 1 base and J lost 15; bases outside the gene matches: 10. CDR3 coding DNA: TGTGCCAGCAGCGTAAGGAGCGGGAGGGAAGAACTGTACTTC. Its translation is CASSVRSGREELYF.

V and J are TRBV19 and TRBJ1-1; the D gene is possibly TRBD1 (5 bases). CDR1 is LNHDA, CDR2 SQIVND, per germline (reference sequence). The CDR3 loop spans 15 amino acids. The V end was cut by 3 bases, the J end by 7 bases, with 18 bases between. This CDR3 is CASSIGSGAGNEAFF. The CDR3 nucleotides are TGTGCCAGTAGTATTGGGTCCGGGGCGGGAAATGAAGCTTTCTTT.

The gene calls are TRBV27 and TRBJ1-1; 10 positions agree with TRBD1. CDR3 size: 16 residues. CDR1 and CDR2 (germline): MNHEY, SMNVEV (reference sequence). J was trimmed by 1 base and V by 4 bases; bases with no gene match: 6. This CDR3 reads CASSSDRGFQNTEAFF. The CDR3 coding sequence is TGTGCCAGCAGTTCGGACAGGGGGTTCCAGAACACTGAAGCTTTCTTT.

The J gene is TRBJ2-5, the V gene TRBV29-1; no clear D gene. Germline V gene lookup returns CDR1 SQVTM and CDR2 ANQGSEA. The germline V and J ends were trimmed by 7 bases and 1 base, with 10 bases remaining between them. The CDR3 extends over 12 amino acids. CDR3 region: CSGAGSQETQYF. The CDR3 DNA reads TGCAGCGGAGCCGGGTCCCAAGAGACCCAGTACTTC.

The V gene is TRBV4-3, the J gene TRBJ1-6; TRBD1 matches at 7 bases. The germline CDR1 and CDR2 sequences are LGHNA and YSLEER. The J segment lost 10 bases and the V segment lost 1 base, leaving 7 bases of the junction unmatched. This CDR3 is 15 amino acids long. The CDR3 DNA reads TGCGCCAGCAGCCAAGTCCATCAGGGGGTGTCACCCCTCCACTTT. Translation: CASSQVHQGVSPLHF.

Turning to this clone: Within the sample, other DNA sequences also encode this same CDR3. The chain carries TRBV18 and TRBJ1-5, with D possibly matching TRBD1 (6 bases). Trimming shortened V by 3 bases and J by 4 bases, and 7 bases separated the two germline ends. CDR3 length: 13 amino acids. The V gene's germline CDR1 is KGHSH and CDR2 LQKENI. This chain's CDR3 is CASSPDRNQPQHF. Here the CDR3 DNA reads TGTGCCAGCTCACCGGACAGAAATCAGCCCCAGCATTTT.